The T cell receptor (beta chain) under discussion was sequenced for a study of blood T cell repertoires in COVID-19. Seattle patients were enrolled during active infection and followed longitudinally. Repertoires were generated with immunoSEQ multiplex PCR, while TCRdb's copy carries only in-frame clones and drops some. The repertoire holds roughly 130,000 clones, 80% to 85% seen once, with approximately 8.9% in the top ten. The CDR3 contains 13 residues. In germline, CDR1 is MGHRA, CDR2 YSYEKL. V shed 6 bases and J shed 7 bases, with 13 bases lying between them. The genes are TRBV4-1 and TRBJ1-5, with D unresolved. The TCR sequence derives from a man aged 30 to 39 with COVID-19, enrolled during active disease. The sequencing sample was made of peripheral blood. CDR3 nucleotide sequence: TGCGCCAGCAGTGATTTCGCGGGCCAGCCCCAGCATTTT. Encoded protein: CASSDFAGQPQHF.